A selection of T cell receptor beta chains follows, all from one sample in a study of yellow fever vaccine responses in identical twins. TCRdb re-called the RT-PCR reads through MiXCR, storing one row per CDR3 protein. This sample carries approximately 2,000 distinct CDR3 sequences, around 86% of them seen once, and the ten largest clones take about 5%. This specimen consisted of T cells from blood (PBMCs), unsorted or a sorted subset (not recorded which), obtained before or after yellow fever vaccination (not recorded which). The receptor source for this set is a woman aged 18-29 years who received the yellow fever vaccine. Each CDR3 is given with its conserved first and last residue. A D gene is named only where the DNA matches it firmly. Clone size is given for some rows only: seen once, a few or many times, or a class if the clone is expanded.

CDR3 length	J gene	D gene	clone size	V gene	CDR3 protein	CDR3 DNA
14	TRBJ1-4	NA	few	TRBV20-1	CSARAGFTNEKLFF	TGCAGTGCTAGAGCAGGGTTTACTAATGAAAAACTGTTTTTT
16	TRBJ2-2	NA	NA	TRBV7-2	CASSLGQLDHTGELFF	TGTGCCAGCAGCTTAGGGCAACTTGATCACACCGGGGAGCTGTTTTTT
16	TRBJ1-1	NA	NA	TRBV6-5	CASSYSAHTANTEAFF	TGTGCCAGCAGTTATTCCGCCCATACAGCGAACACTGAAGCTTTCTTT
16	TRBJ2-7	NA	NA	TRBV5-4	CASSGIGGASFYEQYF	TGTGCCAGCAGCGGGATAGGAGGGGCTTCTTTCTACGAGCAGTACTTC
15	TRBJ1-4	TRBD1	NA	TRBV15	CATSRGGGSNEKLFF	TGTGCCACCAGCAGAGGAGGGGGCTCGAATGAAAAACTGTTTTTT
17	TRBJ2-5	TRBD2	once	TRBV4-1	CASSQEGDYPYQETQYF	TGCGCCAGCAGCCAAGAGGGGGACTACCCGTACCAAGAGACCCAGTACTTC
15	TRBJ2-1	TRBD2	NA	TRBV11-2	CASSRTSGRYNEQFF	TGTGCCAGCAGCCGTACTAGCGGTAGATACAATGAGCAGTTCTTC
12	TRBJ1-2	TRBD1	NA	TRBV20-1	CSADRGQGGYTF	TGCAGTGCAGACAGGGGGCAAGGTGGCTACACCTTC
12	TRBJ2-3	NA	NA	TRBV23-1	CASSQVLDTQYF	TGCGCCAGCAGTCAGGTCCTAGATACGCAGTATTTT
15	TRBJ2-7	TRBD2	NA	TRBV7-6	CASSNSGENSYEQYF	TGTGCCAGCAGCAATAGCGGGGAAAACTCCTACGAGCAGTACTTC
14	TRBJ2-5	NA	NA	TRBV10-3	CAISVGATRETQYF	TGTGCCATCAGTGTAGGGGCTACAAGGGAGACCCAGTACTTC
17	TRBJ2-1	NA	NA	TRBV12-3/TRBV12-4	CASSLTGSALSYNEQFF	TGTGCCAGCAGTTTGACCGGGAGCGCGCTCTCCTACAATGAGCAGTTCTTC
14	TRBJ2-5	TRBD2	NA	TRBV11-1	CASSKLAEQETQYF	TGTGCCAGCAGCAAGCTAGCGGAGCAAGAGACCCAGTACTTC
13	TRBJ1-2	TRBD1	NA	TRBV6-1	CASSEGQNYGYTF	TGTGCCAGCAGTGAGGGACAGAACTATGGCTACACCTTC
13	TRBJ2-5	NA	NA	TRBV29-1	CSVEDGAGETQYF	TGCAGCGTTGAAGACGGGGCTGGGGAGACCCAGTACTTC
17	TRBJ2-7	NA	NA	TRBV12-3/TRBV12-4	CASSLALYGGPSYEQYF	TGTGCCAGCAGTTTAGCGCTTTATGGCGGGCCCTCCTACGAGCAGTACTTC
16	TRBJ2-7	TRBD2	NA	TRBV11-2	CASSLRLTSGRNEQCF	TGTGCCAGCAGCCTAAGGCTGACTAGCGGGAGAAACGAGCAGTGCTTC
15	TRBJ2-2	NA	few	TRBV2	CASNSAGLNTGELFF	TGTGCCAGCAACAGTGCGGGGCTGAACACCGGGGAGCTGTTTTTT
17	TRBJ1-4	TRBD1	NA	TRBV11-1	CASSALTVDRLSEKLFF	TGTGCCAGCAGCGCCCTTACAGTGGACAGGTTGAGCGAAAAACTGTTTTTT
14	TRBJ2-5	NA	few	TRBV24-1	CATSRAGDVETQYF	TGTGCCACCAGCAGGGCAGGGGATGTAGAGACCCAGTACTTC
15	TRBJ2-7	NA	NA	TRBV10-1	CASSETRFRGGEQYF	TGCGCCAGCAGTGAGACCCGATTTAGGGGGGGTGAGCAGTACTTC
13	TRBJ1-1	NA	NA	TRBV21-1	CASSRQTNTEAFF	TGTGCCAGCAGCAGACAGACGAACACTGAAGCTTTCTTT
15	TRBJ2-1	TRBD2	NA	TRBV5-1	CASSPGTSGNNEQFF	TGCGCCAGCAGCCCCGGGACTAGCGGCAACAATGAGCAGTTCTTC
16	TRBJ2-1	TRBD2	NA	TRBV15	CATSRDLAGVRDEQFF	TGTGCCACCAGCAGAGATCTAGCGGGAGTGAGAGATGAGCAGTTCTTC
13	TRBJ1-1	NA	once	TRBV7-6	CASSLGQNTEAFF	TGTGCCAGCAGCTTGGGACAGAACACTGAAGCTTTCTTT
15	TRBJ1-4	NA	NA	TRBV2	CATFRRAGPVEKLFF	TGTGCCACCTTCCGGCGCGCGGGCCCCGTTGAAAAACTGTTTTTT
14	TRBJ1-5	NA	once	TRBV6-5	CASSYSSVYQPQHF	TGTGCCAGCAGTTACTCAAGCGTATACCAGCCCCAGCATTTT
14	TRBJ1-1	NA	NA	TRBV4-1	CASSQDSPGSRAFF	TGCGCCAGCAGCCAAGATTCTCCCGGGAGTCGAGCTTTCTTT
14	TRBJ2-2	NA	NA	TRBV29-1	CSVRGTGNTGELFF	TGCAGCGTTAGAGGGACGGGGAACACCGGGGAGCTGTTTTTT
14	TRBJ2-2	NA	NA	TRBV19	CASSILVNTGELFF	TGTGCCAGTAGTATACTAGTGAACACCGGGGAGCTGTTTTTT
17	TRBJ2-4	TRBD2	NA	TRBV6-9	CASSYSSGRAGKNIQYF	TGTGCCAGCAGTTATTCTAGCGGGAGGGCTGGCAAAAACATTCAGTACTTC
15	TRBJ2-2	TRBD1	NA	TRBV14	CASSLRDRRTGELFF	TGTGCCAGCAGCCTCCGGGACAGAAGAACCGGGGAGCTGTTTTTT
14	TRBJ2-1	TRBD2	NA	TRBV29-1	CSVEIAGTYNEQFF	TGCAGCGTAGAAATAGCGGGAACCTACAATGAGCAGTTCTTC
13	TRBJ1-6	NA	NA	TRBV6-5	CASSYGVNSPLHF	TGTGCCAGCAGTTACGGAGTTAATTCACCCCTCCACTTT
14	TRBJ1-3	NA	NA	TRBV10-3	CAISEGKSGNTIYF	TGTGCCATCAGTGAGGGGAAATCTGGAAACACCATATATTTT
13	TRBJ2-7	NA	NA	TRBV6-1	CASHFDTSYEQYF	TGTGCCAGCCACTTTGACACTTCCTACGAGCAGTACTTC